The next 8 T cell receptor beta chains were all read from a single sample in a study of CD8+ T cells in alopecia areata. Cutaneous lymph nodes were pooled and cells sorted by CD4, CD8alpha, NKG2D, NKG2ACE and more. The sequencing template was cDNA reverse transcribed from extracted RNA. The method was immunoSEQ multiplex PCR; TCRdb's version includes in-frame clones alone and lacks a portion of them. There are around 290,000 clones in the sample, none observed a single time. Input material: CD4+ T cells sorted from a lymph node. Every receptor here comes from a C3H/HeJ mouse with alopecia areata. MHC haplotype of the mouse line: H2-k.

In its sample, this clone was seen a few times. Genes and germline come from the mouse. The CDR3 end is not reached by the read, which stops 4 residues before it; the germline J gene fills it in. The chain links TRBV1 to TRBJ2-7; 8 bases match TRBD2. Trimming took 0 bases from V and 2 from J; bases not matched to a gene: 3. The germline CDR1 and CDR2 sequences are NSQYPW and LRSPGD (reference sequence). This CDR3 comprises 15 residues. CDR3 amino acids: CTCSAELGGPYEQYF. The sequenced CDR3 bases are TGCACCTGCAGTGCAGAGCTGGGGGGCCCCTAT.

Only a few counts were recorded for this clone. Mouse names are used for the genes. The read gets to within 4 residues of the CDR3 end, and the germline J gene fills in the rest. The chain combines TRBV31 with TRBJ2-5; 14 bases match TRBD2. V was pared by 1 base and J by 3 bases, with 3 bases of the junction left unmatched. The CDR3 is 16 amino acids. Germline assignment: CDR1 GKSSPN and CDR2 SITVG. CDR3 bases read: TGTGCCTGGAGTCGGGACTGGGGGGGCGCACAAGAC. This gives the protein CAWSRDWGGAQD. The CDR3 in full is CAWSRDWGGAQDTQYF.

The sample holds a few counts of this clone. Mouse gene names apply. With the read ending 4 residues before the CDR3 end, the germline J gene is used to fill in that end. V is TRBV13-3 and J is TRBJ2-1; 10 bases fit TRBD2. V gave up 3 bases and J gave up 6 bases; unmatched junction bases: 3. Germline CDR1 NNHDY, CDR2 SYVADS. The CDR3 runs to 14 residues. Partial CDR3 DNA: TGTGCCAGCAGTGGACTGGGGGGCGGTGCT. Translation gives CASSGLGGGA. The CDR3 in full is CASSGLGGGAEQFF.

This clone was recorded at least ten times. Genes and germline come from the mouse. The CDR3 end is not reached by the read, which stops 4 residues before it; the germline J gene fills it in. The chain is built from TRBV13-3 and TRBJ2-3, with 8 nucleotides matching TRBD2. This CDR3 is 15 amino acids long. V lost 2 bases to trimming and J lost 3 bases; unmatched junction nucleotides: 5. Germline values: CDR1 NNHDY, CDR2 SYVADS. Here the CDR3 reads CASSEGGAYAETLYF. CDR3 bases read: TGTGCCAGCAGTGAGGGGGGGGCTTACGCAGAA.

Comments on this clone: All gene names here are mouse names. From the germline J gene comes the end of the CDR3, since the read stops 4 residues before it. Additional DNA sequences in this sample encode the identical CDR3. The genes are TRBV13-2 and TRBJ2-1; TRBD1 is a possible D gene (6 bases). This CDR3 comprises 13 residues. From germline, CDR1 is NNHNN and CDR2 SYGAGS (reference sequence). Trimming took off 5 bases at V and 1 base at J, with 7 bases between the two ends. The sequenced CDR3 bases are TGTGCCAGCGGGGACAGCAACTATGCT. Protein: CASGDSNYA. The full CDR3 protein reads CASGDSNYAEQFF.

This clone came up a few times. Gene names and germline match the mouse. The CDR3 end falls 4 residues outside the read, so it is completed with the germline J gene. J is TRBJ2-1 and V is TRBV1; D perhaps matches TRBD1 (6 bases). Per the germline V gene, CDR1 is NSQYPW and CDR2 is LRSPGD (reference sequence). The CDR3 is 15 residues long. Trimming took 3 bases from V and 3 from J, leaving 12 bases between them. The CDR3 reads CTCSALRDIYAEQFF. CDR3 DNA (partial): TGCACCTGCAGTGCGCTCCGGGACATCTATGCT.

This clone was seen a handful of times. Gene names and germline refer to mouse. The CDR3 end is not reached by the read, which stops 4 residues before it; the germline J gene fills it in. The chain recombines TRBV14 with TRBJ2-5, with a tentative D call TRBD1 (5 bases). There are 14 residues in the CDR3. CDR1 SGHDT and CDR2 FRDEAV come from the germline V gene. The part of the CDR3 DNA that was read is TGTGCCAGCAGTTTCGAGGGGAGAGGGGAC. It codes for CASSFEGRGD. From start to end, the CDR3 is CASSFEGRGDTQYF.

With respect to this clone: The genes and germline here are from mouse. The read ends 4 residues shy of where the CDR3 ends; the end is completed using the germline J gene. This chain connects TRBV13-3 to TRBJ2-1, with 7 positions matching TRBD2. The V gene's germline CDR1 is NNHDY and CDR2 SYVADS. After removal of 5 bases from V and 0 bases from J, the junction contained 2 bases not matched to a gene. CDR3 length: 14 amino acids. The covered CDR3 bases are TGTGCCAGCAGCTGGGGGTCTAACTATGCT. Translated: CASSWGSNYA. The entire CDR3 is CASSWGSNYAEQFF.